The TCR beta chain under discussion was sequenced for a study of blood T cell repertoires in COVID-19. Study-level information: Acute and convalescent COVID-19 specimens originated in the United States, Italy and Spain. T cells, B-cell-depleted T cells, or PBMCs provided the cDNA or gDNA that served as material.

As processed by the authors: Amplifying reference gene primers gave estimates of nucleated cell counts. This table comes from immunoSEQ multiplex PCR, and its TCRdb copy is limited to in-frame clones, with some not included. V, J and clone size were drawn from that table, and D and trimming were deduced from the DNA. Of about 210,000 clones listed, about 91% are singletons. V shed 0 bases and J shed 9 bases, with 20 bases lying between them. Germline V gene sequence: CDR1 SGHRS, CDR2 YFSETQ. This CDR3 contains 16 residues. This clonotype originated in a young man with acute or convalescent COVID-19. The sample consisted of peripheral blood. V gene TRBV5-1 combines with J gene TRBJ2-3; a weak D match, TRBD1 (6 bases). CDR3: CASSLGSRGPPGTQYF. In DNA, the CDR3 is TGCGCCAGCAGCTTGGGTAGCAGGGGTCCTCCAGGGACGCAGTATTTT.